The clone carrying this T cell receptor beta chain appeared a few times. The antigen is unknown. Full-length variable regions came from constant-region reverse primers plus semi-nested Nested Universal Primer A PCR. MiXCR was run by TCRdb on the 5' RACE reads, yielding one entry per CDR3 protein. Counted here are roughly 52,000 distinct CDR3 sequences, 15% to 20% occurring once; the ten biggest clones make up 2% to 2.5%. This CDR3 is built from 10 residues. Trimming removed 8 bases at V and 12 bases at J, with 10 bases between. The germline V gene has CDR1 KGHDR and CDR2 SFDVKD. Study-wide points: Tumor memory CD4+ T cell TCR gene usage clustered with blood and lymph node memory CD4+ cells and lymph node naive CD4+ cells.

This receptor was taken from a female donor with breast cancer. Sequencing was done on a sample of naive CD4+ T cells sorted from blood. Subset of the sample: naive CD4+ T cells, CD4+CD45RA+CD25-. The chain combines TRBV24-1 with TRBJ2-1, with D uncertain. The CDR3 coding sequence is TGTGCCACCAAGGAGAGCTTGCAGTTCTTC. Its protein is CATKESLQFF.